Listed here are 6 T cell receptor beta chains from one sample, sequenced in a study of T cell repertoires in cytomegalovirus infection. These receptors are not linked to any known antigen. TCRdb independently ran MiXCR on the reads; one entry per CDR3 protein. This sample carries a few hundred thousand distinct CDR3 sequences, just under 25% of them seen once, and the ten largest clones take roughly 13%. Source: cultured PBMCs, taken from culture after CMV antigen stimulation. The receptors stem from a human donor in good health (CMV status not recorded). Some clones in this sample may be carry-over from other donors' samples.

The chain combines TRBV10-3 with TRBJ2-2; either TRBD1 or TRBD2 may fit D (6 bases each). Germline values: CDR1 ENHRY, CDR2 SYGVKD. This CDR3 comprises 17 residues. V lost 6 bases and J 2 bases, leaving 19 bases between the germline ends. This CDR3 reads CAISTGSGGTNTGELFF. In nucleotides, the CDR3 is TGTGCCATCAGCACAGGGAGTGGGGGGACAAACACCGGGGAGCTGTTTTTT.

This clonotype was counted between two and nine times. This chain connects TRBV15 to TRBJ2-1; tentatively, D is TRBD1 or TRBD2 (5 bases each). Germline V gives CDR1 LNHNV, CDR2 YYDKDF (reference sequence). The CDR3 is made up of 15 amino acids. With 1 base removed from V and 8 bases from J, the gap between germline ends came to 15 bases. The CDR3 region is CATSRGGLARDEQFF. In DNA form, the CDR3 reads TGTGCCACCAGCAGAGGGGGGTTAGCTCGGGATGAGCAGTTCTTC.

The genes are TRBV3-1 and TRBJ1-2; TRBD1 is a possible D gene (5 bases). CDR1 and CDR2 (germline): LGHDT, YNNKEL (reference sequence). There are 16 residues in the CDR3. Trimming left V 1 base short and J 5 bases short, with 17 bases between. CDR3 bases: TGTGCCAGCAGCCAAGTATCCTGGGACGGTCGTTATGGCTACACCTTC. Encoded protein: CASSQVSWDGRYGYTF.

This chain uses TRBV14 with TRBJ2-7, with D unclear. The germline V gene encodes CDR1 SGHDN and CDR2 FVKESK. CDR3 length: 15 residues. V was trimmed by 3 bases and J by 3 bases, leaving 15 bases between them. Written as DNA, the CDR3 is TGTGCCAGCAGCCAGGGAACGAGTTTTTTCTACGAGCAGTACTTC. This translates into CASSQGTSFFYEQYF. Full variable domain (rest looked up from reference TRBV14 and TRBJ2-7): EAGVTQFPSHSVIEKGQTVTLRCDPISGHDNLYWYRRVMGKEIKFLLHFVKESKQDESGMPNNRFLAERTGGTYSTLKVQPAELEDSGVYFCASSQGTSFFYEQYFGPGTRLTVT.

This clonotype was seen at least ten times. This chain uses TRBV27 with TRBJ1-2; possible D gene TRBD1, 5 bases. The germline V and J ends were trimmed by 6 bases and 6 bases, with 20 bases remaining between them. The CDR3 consists of 15 residues. Germline V gene lookup returns CDR1 MNHEY and CDR2 SMNVEV (reference sequence). CDR3 nucleotide sequence: TGTGCCAGCAGGCCCCTTGAGGGCAGGGTTAATGGCTACACCTTC. Amino acid sequence: CASRPLEGRVNGYTF.

This chain connects TRBV28 to TRBJ1-5; no clear D. V was shortened by 7 bases and J by 4 bases, with 20 bases between the two germline ends. CDR1 is MDHEN and CDR2 is SYDVKM in the germline V gene. The length of the CDR3 is 16 residues. This CDR3 reads CASMKATLGKNQPQHF. In DNA, the CDR3 is TGTGCCAGCATGAAGGCGACACTCGGAAAAAATCAGCCCCAGCATTTT.